These T cell receptor beta chains were read from a single sample in a study of post-analysis software for immune sequencing data. Each CDR3 protein is one row after TCRdb ran MiXCR on the PCR reads. The data show about 770,000 distinct CDR3 sequences, around 42% seen once. The sequenced material came from blood. These receptors were taken from a girl aged 10-17 years with multiple sclerosis. The CDR3 runs from the conserved cysteine through the conserved F or W. Rows may omit the clone size; those that give it use once, few, many or a size class.

V gene	clone size	J gene	CDR3 protein
TRBV28	few	TRBJ2-7	CASSSGGGGLADEQYF
TRBV9	.	TRBJ2-5	CASSVEGGGLQETQYF
TRBV6-2/TRBV6-3	.	TRBJ2-5	CASRLAGDPATQYF
TRBV28	once	TRBJ2-1	CASIPNPGEGNEQFF
TRBV7-8	.	TRBJ2-1	CASSSGPGGDEQFF
TRBV20-1	.	.	CSAAAYHDRGSPYEQYF
TRBV4-3	.	TRBJ1-2	CASSQATGSGYGYTF
TRBV5-1	few	TRBJ2-1	CASSLMDRGMDEQFF
TRBV4-3	few	TRBJ2-1	CASSRTSDPYNEQFF
TRBV10-2	few	TRBJ2-7	CASSESGLSYEQYF
TRBV12-3/TRBV12-4	.	TRBJ2-5	CASSLAHGPQETRYF
TRBV25-1	.	TRBJ2-5	CASSEGLGPHQETQYF
TRBV13	.	TRBJ1-1	CASSRGPQAARVGEAFF
TRBV9	once	TRBJ2-1	CVSSAGLAGAYNEQFF
TRBV7-9	few	TRBJ2-7	CASSYSGTALYEQYF
TRBV15	few	TRBJ1-1	CATTSQTNTEAFF
TRBV18	.	TRBJ2-1	CASSPNQQPLEQFF
TRBV7-2	.	TRBJ2-1	CASSLATSGRGYNERFF
TRBV12-3/TRBV12-4	few	TRBJ2-5	CASSYLGTSAQETQYF
TRBV20-1	.	TRBJ2-7	CSAGSGLAGGEQYF
TRBV11-3	once	TRBJ1-4	CASSPSDTFATNEKLFF
TRBV10-3	many	TRBJ2-3	CAIRTGRTDTQYF
TRBV20-1	few	TRBJ2-1	CSAIPGTSGYNEQFF
TRBV12-3/TRBV12-4	few	TRBJ1-2	CASSGSTADYGYTF
TRBV7-7	few	.	CASSGGTSGSSETQYF
TRBV4-2	.	TRBJ1-4	CASSQDPGQENEKLFF
TRBV29-1	.	TRBJ1-2	CSVEDPDRGNYGYTF
TRBV7-2	few	TRBJ2-7	CASSFGGLNEQYF
TRBV7-9	few	TRBJ2-7	CASSGTGALFDEQYF
TRBV27	.	TRBJ2-7	CAGSSPGYEQYF
TRBV7-9	few	TRBJ2-3	CASSLMGRGGTDTQYF
TRBV9	once	TRBJ1-1	CASSVDPGTGVDTEAFF
TRBV29-1	.	TRBJ2-1	CSVETRDSYNEQFF
TRBV28	.	TRBJ1-2	CASSFRPNPGYGYTF
TRBV12-3/TRBV12-4	.	TRBJ2-2	CASSLGTGGLFF
TRBV6-5	.	TRBJ1-1	CASSPNGENTEAFF
TRBV25-1	.	TRBJ1-2	CASSELSGKWDGYTF
TRBV20-1	.	TRBJ1-2	CSARVPRAEDYGYTF
TRBV18	few	TRBJ2-5	CASSPLTGIQETQYF
TRBV7-6	.	TRBJ2-3	CASSLVGTATSTDTQYF
TRBV20-1	few	TRBJ2-5	CSARADRDRETQYF
TRBV5-5	.	TRBJ2-1	CASHVGQVTGEQFF
TRBV29-1	.	TRBJ2-3	CSVGGLAGGRGIDTQYF